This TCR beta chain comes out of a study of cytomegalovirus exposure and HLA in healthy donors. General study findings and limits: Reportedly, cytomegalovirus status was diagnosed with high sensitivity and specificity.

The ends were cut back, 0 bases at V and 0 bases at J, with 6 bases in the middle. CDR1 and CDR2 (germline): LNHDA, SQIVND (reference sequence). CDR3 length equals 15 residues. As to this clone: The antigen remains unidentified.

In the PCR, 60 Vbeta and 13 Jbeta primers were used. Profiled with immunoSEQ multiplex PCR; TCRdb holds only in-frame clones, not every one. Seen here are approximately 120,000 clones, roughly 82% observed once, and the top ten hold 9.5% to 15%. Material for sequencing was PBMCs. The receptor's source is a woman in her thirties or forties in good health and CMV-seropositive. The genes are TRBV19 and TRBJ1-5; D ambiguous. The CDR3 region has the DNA TGTGCCAGTAGTATAGATCAGTATAGCAATCAGCCCCAGCATTTT. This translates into CASSIDQYSNQPQHF.